This entry describes one T cell receptor beta chain. Its antigen remains unknown. This sample is drawn from a study of CD8 T cells in ankylosing spondylitis. Via MiXCR, TCRdb re-called the 5' RACE reads, giving one row per CDR3 protein. The table records about 840,000 distinct CDR3 sequences, roughly 12% of them present only once. Study observations and caveats: Reports say disease-linked clones showed up significantly more in matched ankylosing spondylitis synovial fluid. Seemingly distinctive of ankylosing spondylitis blood was a TCR beta motif formed by eight highly homologous variants.

Germline assignment: CDR1 DFQATT and CDR2 SNEGSKA (reference sequence). The CDR3 is made up of 13 amino acids. V lost 0 bases, J lost 6 bases, and 12 bases lay in between. The J gene is TRBJ2-7, the V gene TRBV20-1, with D unclear. The source is a male donor with ankylosing spondylitis. The sequencing sample was made of blood, either unsorted or a sorted T cell fraction (not recorded which). The CDR3 protein is CSARDFRTGEQYF. The CDR3 bases are TGCAGTGCTAGAGATTTCCGCACGGGCGAGCAGTACTTC.